The 22 T cell receptor beta chains presented below share a single source sample, sequenced in a study of blood T cell repertoires in COVID-19. Profiling relied on immunoSEQ multiplex PCR, and the TCRdb table lists in-frame clones only, not all of them. The repertoire has 200,000 or so clones, about 86% of them found once; the top ten carry 3% to 4.5%. Source material: PBMCs or T cells enriched from blood (not recorded which). The receptors here all came from a woman aged 40 to 50 with acute COVID-19.

The table lists this clone with a few counts. The J gene is TRBJ2-7, the V gene TRBV11-2; TRBD2 might be the D (6 bases). The CDR3 loop spans 14 amino acids. V lost 0 bases and J 3 bases, leaving 9 bases between the germline ends. Germline lookup yields CDR1 SGHAT and CDR2 FQNNGV. CDR3 nucleotides: TGTGCCAGCAGCTTAGAGGGAGGAATCTACGAGCAGTACTTC. It translates to CASSLEGGIYEQYF.

The J gene is TRBJ2-2, the V gene TRBV5-4; 7 positions agree with TRBD1. Germline-derived CDR1 and CDR2 are SGHNT and YYREEE (reference sequence). There are 15 residues in the CDR3. Trimming cost V 4 bases and J 6 bases; bases outside gene matches: 9. The CDR3 loop is CASSPQTGRSGELFF. In nucleotides, the CDR3 is TGTGCCAGCAGCCCTCAGACAGGGCGATCCGGGGAGCTGTTTTTT.

A few counts support this clone. The chain couples TRBV19 to TRBJ1-5, with D possibly being TRBD1 (5 bases). V lost 7 bases to trimming and J lost 7 bases, with 14 bases between them. The CDR3 has 13 residues. Per germline, CDR1 LNHDA and CDR2 SQIVND (reference sequence). The CDR3, as DNA: TGTGCCAGTATGTCGCAGGGCGGCCAGCCCCAGCATTTT. Protein: CASMSQGGQPQHF.

This CDR3 is CASSSRGYHTDTQYF. DNA of the CDR3: TGTGCCAGCAGTTCCAGGGGCTATCACACAGATACGCAGTATTTT. The chain employs TRBV6-2 or TRBV6-3 and TRBJ2-3; possibly TRBD1 for D (6 bases). Trimming took off 4 bases at V and 2 bases at J, with 13 bases between the two ends. Germline CDR1 MNHEY, CDR2 SVGEGT. The CDR3 length is 15 residues.

The gene calls are TRBV28 and TRBJ1-1; no definite D call. The germline V gene encodes CDR1 MDHEN and CDR2 SYDVKM. V lost 2 bases and J lost 5, with 6 bases in between. This CDR3 region has 12 residues. CDR3 loop: CASSLPMTEAFF. CDR3 nucleotide sequence: TGTGCCAGCAGTTTACCCATGACTGAAGCTTTCTTT.

This clone occurred once. CDR3 sequence: CASSTGQGGRETQYF. For the CDR3, the DNA is TGTGCCAGTAGTACTGGACAGGGCGGCAGGGAGACCCAGTACTTC. The V call is TRBV19, the J call TRBJ2-5, with 8 bases lining up with TRBD1. Germline trimming cut 4 bases from V and 5 bases from J; bases unmatched to any gene: 9. Germline assignment: CDR1 LNHDA and CDR2 SQIVND (reference sequence). The CDR3 consists of 15 residues.

The J gene is TRBJ2-3, the V gene TRBV5-1, with D perhaps TRBD2 (6 bases). Germline CDR1 is SGHRS and CDR2 is YFSETQ. V was pared by 6 bases and J by 0 bases, with 11 bases between. This CDR3 comprises 14 residues. CDR3 bases: TGCGCCAGCATGCGGGACTCGAGCACAGATACGCAGTATTTT. It yields the protein CASMRDSSTDTQYF.

This clone was detected a few times. The chain couples TRBV5-1 to TRBJ2-2; 9 positions agree with TRBD2. The ends lost 1 base at V and 4 bases at J; junction bases unmatched: 5. The CDR3 runs 16 residues. CDR1 is SGHRS, CDR2 YFSETQ, per germline. CDR3 sequence reads: CASSLLAGVGTGELFF. The CDR3 DNA follows: TGCGCCAGCAGCTTGTTAGCGGGAGTAGGCACCGGGGAGCTGTTTTTT.

The table lists this clone with a count of one. Here the CDR3 DNA reads TGTGCCAGTAGTATAGGACAGATTTTCTCCTACAATGAGCAGTTCTTC. Its translation is CASSIGQIFSYNEQFF. This chain joins TRBV19 and TRBJ2-1, with a tentative D call TRBD1 (5 bases). The CDR3 contains 16 residues. Trimming pared 1 base from V and 0 bases from J, leaving 10 bases between. Per the germline V gene, CDR1 is LNHDA and CDR2 is SQIVND (reference sequence).

The gene calls are TRBV13 and TRBJ2-3; D ambiguous. The germline gives CDR1 PRHDT, CDR2 FYEKMQ (reference sequence). This CDR3 has 17 residues. V lost 4 bases and J lost 0, with 17 bases in between. The CDR3 region is CASSSVYPSRSTDTQYF. The CDR3 DNA is TGTGCCAGCAGCTCGGTCTATCCTTCCCGTAGCACAGATACGCAGTATTTT.

This rearrangement joins TRBV5-1 to TRBJ2-7; 12 positions agree with TRBD2. This CDR3 contains 19 residues. Germline assignment: CDR1 SGHRS and CDR2 YFSETQ. V was clipped by 1 base and J by 2 bases; unmatched bases: 13. For the CDR3, the DNA is TGCGCCAGCAGCTTGATGGGGTCACTAGCGGGAGGCGGGGCCTACGAGCAGTACTTC. Residues: CASSLMGSLAGGGAYEQYF.

V gene TRBV11-3 combines with J gene TRBJ2-1, with 10 bases fitting TRBD2. With 6 bases clipped from V and 7 bases from J, the junction kept 6 bases outside the gene matches. This CDR3 is 14 amino acids long. The germline V gene has CDR1 SGHNT and CDR2 YENEEA. The CDR3 is CASSFATSGNEQFF. The CDR3 DNA reads as TGTGCCAGCAGTTTTGCGACTAGCGGGAATGAGCAGTTCTTC.

The rearrangement links TRBV6-1 to TRBJ1-5; 9 bases align to TRBD1. V trimming: 3 bases; J trimming: 5 bases; junction bases outside the gene matches: 5. Germline V gene sequence: CDR1 MNHNS, CDR2 SASEGT. The CDR3 has 15 residues. The CDR3 DNA reads as TGTGCCAGCAGTGATCAGGACAGGGGTTATCAGCCCCAGCATTTT. Residues: CASSDQDRGYQPQHF.

The chain combines TRBV18 with TRBJ2-4, with 10 bases that match TRBD1. V dropped 2 bases and J dropped 5; count of bases not matched to a gene: 3. Germline values: CDR1 KGHSH, CDR2 LQKENI. This CDR3 is built from 15 residues. As DNA, the CDR3 is TGTGCCAGCTCACCAGGGACAGGGGTCGAAAACATTCAGTACTTC. Its protein product is CASSPGTGVENIQYF.

The rearrangement links TRBV30 to TRBJ2-1; TRBD2 aligns across 13 bases. The CDR3 consists of 17 residues. Looked up from germline, CDR1 is GTSNPN and CDR2 is SVGIG (reference sequence). V lost 2 bases and J lost 8; bases outside the gene matches: 12. CDR3 bases: TGTGCCTGGAGTCCTGCGAGGACTAGCGGGAGTAGCCATGAGCAGTTCTTC. It specifies CAWSPARTSGSSHEQFF.

The genes are TRBV12-3 or TRBV12-4 and TRBJ2-5; D possibly corresponds to TRBD1 (6 bases). The V and J ends lost 8 bases and 3 bases respectively, with 10 bases between them. This CDR3 is 12 amino acids long. CDR3 amino acids: CASRRQEETQYF. The CDR3 DNA reads TGTGCCAGCCGGCGACAGGAAGAGACCCAGTACTTC.

The chain is built from TRBV24-1 and TRBJ2-7; D is ambiguous. CDR3 length: 13 amino acids. Germline V CDR1 and CDR2: KGHDR, SFDVKD. V gave up 4 bases and J gave up 3 bases, with 9 bases separating them. CDR3 DNA: TGTGCCACCAGTGAGGCAGGCAACTACGAGCAGTACTTC. It is translated as CATSEAGNYEQYF.

The V and J genes are TRBV9 and TRBJ2-5; tentative D call: TRBD1 (7 bases). The ends were cut back, 0 bases at V and 6 bases at J, with 15 bases in the middle. The CDR3 sequence is 15 residues long. Germline V gene sequence: CDR1 SGDLS, CDR2 YYNGEE. CDR3 sequence reads: CASSVEGGGRKTQYF. The CDR3 nucleotides are TGTGCCAGCAGCGTAGAAGGAGGGGGCAGGAAGACCCAGTACTTC.

In its sample, this clone was seen once. The J gene is TRBJ2-2, the V gene TRBV7-9; D is perhaps TRBD1 (5 bases). Trimming removed 3 bases from V and 4 bases from J, with 15 bases in between. The V gene's germline CDR1 is SEHNR and CDR2 FQNEAQ (reference sequence). This CDR3 is built from 16 residues. The CDR3 nucleotides are TGTGCCAGCAGCTTGGGTAGGGGCGCAAGCACCGGGGAGCTGTTTTTT. Protein: CASSLGRGASTGELFF.

The rearrangement uses TRBV14 and TRBJ2-7; D gene ambiguous. V dropped 1 base and J dropped 7 bases, with 17 bases sitting between them. The CDR3 spans 15 residues. Germline assignment: CDR1 SGHDN and CDR2 FVKESK. The CDR3 is CASSQVTGPAGEQYF. CDR3 DNA sequence: TGTGCCAGCAGCCAAGTCACTGGGCCGGCTGGGGAGCAGTACTTC.

The chain employs TRBV28 and TRBJ1-6; 9 bases match TRBD1. V trimming: 2 bases; J trimming: 4 bases; junction bases outside the gene matches: 12. This CDR3 is built from 19 residues. Germline-derived CDR1 and CDR2 are MDHEN and SYDVKM. The CDR3 sequence is CASSLPHGGTGLYNSPLHF. CDR3 coding DNA: TGTGCCAGCAGTTTACCTCACGGAGGGACAGGGTTATATAATTCACCCCTCCACTTT.

This chain connects TRBV5-6 to TRBJ1-1, with D possibly TRBD1 on 6 matching bases. CDR3 length: 17 amino acids. V was shortened by 4 bases and J by 0 bases, with 19 bases between the two germline ends. Germline CDR1 SGHDT, CDR2 YYEEEE. The CDR3 DNA is TGTGCCAGCAGCGCCCACGAGGGGGATGGGGTGAACACTGAAGCTTTCTTT. Residues: CASSAHEGDGVNTEAFF. Complete variable domain (other parts from reference TRBV5-6 and TRBJ1-1): DAGVTQSPTHLIKTRGQQVTLRCSPKSGHDTVSWYQQALGQGPQFIFQYYEEEERQRGNFPDRFSGHQFPNYSSELNVNALLLGDSALYLCASSAHEGDGVNTEAFFGQGTRLTVV.